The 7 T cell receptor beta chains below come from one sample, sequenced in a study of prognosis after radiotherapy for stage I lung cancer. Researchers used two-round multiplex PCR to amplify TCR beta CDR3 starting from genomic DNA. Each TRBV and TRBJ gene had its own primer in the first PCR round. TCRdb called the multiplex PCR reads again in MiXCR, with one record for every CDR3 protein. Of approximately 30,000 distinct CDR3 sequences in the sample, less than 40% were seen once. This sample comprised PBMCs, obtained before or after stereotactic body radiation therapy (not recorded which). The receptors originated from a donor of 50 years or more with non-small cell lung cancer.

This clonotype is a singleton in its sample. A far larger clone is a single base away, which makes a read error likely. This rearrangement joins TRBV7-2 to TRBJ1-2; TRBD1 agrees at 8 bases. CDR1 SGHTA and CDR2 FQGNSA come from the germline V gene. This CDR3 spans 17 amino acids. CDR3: CVSSAHLGQGAIYGYTF. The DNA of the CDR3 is TGTGTCAGCAGCGCACACCTCGGACAGGGCGCAATCTATGGCTACACCTTC.

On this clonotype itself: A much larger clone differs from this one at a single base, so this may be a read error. The CDR3 loop reads CAGSGPGQAAGAYGYTF. The CDR3 bases are TGTGCCGGCAGTGGCCCCGGACAGGCCGCCGGGGCGTATGGCTACACCTTC. The V call is TRBV6-1, the J call TRBJ1-2; 7 bases are shared with TRBD1. The CDR3 extends over 17 amino acids. Looked up from germline, CDR1 is MNHNS and CDR2 is SASEGT.

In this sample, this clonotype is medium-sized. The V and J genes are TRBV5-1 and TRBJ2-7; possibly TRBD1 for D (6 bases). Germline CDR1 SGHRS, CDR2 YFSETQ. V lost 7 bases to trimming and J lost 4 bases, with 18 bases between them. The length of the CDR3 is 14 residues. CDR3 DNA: TGCGCCAGCTCGGAGGCAGGGGTTGGGTACGAGCAGTACTTC. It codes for CASSEAGVGYEQYF.

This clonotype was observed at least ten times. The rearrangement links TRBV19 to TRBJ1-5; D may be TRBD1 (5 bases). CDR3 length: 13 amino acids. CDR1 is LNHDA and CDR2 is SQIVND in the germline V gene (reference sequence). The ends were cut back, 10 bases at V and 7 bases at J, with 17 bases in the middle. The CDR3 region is CATWGRVGQPQHF. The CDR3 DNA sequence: TGTGCCACCTGGGGCAGGGTTGGGCAGCCCCAGCATTTT.

The CDR3 sequence: CASSHRGELFF. The CDR3 coding sequence is TGTGCCAGTAGTCACAGGGGGGAGCTGTTTTTT. The chain links TRBV19 to TRBJ2-2, with a tentative D call TRBD1 (5 bases). The CDR3 has 11 amino acids. The V gene's germline CDR1 is LNHDA and CDR2 SQIVND (reference sequence). Trimming cost V 5 bases and J 8 bases, with 6 bases left between them.

The CDR3 DNA follows: TGTGCCAGTAGTCCCGGGGGGCCGAGGACTCAGCCCCAGCATTTT. Encoded protein: CASSPGGPRTQPQHF. The chain is built from TRBV19 and TRBJ1-5; tentative D call: TRBD1 (6 bases). The CDR3 has 15 amino acids. The V and J ends lost 5 bases and 6 bases respectively, with 17 bases between them. Germline loops: CDR1 LNHDA, CDR2 SQIVND (reference sequence).

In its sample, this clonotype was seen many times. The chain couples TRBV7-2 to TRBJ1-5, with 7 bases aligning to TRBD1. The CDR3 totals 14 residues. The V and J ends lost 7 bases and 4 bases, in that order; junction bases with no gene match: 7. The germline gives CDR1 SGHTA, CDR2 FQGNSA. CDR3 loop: CASNQGGPNQPQHF. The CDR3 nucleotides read TGTGCCAGCAACCAGGGGGGCCCTAATCAGCCCCAGCATTTT.